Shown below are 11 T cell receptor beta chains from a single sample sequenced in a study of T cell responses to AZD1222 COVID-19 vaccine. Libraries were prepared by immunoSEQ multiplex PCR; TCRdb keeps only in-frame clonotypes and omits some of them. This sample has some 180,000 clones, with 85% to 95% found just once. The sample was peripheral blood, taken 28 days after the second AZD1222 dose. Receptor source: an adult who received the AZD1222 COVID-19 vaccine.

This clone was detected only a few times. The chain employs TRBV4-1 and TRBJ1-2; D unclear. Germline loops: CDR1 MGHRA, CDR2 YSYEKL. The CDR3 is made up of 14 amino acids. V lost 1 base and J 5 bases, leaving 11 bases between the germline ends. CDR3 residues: CASSQVMIYYGYTF. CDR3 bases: TGCGCCAGCAGCCAAGTGATGATATATTATGGCTACACCTTC.

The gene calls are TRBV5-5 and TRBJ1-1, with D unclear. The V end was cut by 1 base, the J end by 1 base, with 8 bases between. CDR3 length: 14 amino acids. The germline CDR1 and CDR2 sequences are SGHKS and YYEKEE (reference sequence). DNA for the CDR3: TGTGCCAGCAGCTTGCAGGTCCGGAACACTGAAGCTTTCTTT. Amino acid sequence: CASSLQVRNTEAFF.

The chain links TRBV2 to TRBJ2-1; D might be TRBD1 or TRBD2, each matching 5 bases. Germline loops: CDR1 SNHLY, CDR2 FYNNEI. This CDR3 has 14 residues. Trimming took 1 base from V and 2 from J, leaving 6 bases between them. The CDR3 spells CASSEGGAYNEQFF. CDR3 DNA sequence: TGTGCCAGCAGTGAAGGAGGGGCCTACAATGAGCAGTTCTTC.

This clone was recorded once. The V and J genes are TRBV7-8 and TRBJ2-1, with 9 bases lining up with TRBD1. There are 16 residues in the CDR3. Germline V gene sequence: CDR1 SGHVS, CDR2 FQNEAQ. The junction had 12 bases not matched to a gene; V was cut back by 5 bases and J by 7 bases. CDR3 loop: CASSPGTGPNFNEQFF. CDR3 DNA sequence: TGTGCCAGCAGCCCCGGGACAGGGCCAAATTTTAATGAGCAGTTCTTC.

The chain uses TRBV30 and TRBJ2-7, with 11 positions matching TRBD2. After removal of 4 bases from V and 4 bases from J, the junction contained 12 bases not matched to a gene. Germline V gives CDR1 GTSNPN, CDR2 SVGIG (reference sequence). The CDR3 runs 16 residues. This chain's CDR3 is CAWISPGLAENYEQYF. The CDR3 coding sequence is TGTGCCTGGATCAGTCCGGGACTAGCGGAGAATTACGAGCAGTACTTC.

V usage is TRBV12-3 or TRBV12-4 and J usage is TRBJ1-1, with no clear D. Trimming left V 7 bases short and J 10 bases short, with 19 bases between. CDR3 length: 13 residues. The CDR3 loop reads CASISRAPWGAFF. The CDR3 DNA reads TGTGCCAGCATTTCGCGGGCCCCCTGGGGAGCTTTCTTT.

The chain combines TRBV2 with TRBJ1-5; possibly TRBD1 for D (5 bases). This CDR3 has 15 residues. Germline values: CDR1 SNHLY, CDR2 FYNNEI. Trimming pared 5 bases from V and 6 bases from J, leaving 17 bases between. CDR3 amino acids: CASSPSPGRGQPQHF. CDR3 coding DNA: TGTGCCAGCAGTCCATCTCCGGGGAGGGGTCAGCCCCAGCATTTT.

This CDR3 is CASSHGGGLEAFF. The CDR3 DNA reads as TGTGCCAGCAGTCACGGAGGGGGCCTTGAAGCTTTCTTT. The gene calls are TRBV11-3 and TRBJ1-1; 7 nucleotides agree with TRBD1. V gave up 6 bases and J gave up 7 bases; unmatched junction bases: 8. This CDR3 has 13 residues. Germline V lookup: CDR1 SGHNT, CDR2 YENEEA.

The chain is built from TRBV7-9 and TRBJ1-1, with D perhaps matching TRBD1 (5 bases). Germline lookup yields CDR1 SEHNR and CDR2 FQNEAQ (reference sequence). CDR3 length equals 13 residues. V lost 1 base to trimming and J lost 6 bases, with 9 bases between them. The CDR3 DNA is TGTGCCAGCAGCTTAGTCGGGGGATCTGAAGCTTTCTTT. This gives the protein CASSLVGGSEAFF.

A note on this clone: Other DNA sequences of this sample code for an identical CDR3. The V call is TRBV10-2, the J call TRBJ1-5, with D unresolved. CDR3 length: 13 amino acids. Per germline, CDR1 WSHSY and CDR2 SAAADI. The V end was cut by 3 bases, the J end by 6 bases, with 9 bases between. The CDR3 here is CASSEGARQPQHF. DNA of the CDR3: TGCGCCAGCAGTGAAGGTGCCCGTCAGCCCCAGCATTTT.

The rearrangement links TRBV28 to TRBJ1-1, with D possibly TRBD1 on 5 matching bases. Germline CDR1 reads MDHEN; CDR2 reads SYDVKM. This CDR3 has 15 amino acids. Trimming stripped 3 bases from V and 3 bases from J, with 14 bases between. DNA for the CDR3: TGTGCCAGCAGTTTCTCGGGGGAGGAGGACACTGAAGCTTTCTTT. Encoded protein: CASSFSGEEDTEAFF.